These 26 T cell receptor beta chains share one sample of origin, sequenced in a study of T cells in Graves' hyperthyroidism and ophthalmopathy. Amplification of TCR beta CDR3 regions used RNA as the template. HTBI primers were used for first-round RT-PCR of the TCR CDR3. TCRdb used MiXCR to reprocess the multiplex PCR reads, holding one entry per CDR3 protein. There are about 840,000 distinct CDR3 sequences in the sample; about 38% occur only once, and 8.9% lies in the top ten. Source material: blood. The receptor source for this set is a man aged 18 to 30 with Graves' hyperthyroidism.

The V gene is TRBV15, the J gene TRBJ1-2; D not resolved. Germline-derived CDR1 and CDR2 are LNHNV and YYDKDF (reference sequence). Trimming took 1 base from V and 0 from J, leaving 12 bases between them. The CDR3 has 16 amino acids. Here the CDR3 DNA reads TGTGCCACCAGCAGAGGACCCAGCACAGCTAACTATGGCTACACCTTC. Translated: CATSRGPSTANYGYTF. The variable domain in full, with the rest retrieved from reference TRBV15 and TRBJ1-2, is DAMVIQNPRYQVTQFGKPVTLSCSQTLNHNVMYWYQQKSSQAPKLLFHYYDKDFNNEADTPDNFQSRRPNTSFCFLDIRSPGLGDTAMYLCATSRGPSTANYGYTFGSGTRLTVV.

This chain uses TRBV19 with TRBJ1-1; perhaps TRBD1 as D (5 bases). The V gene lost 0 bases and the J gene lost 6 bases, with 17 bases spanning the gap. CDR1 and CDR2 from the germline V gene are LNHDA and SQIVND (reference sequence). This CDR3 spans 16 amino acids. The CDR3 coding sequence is TGTGCCAGTAGTATAGATTCAGGGCTAGGCGTTCCTGAAGCTTTCTTT. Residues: CASSIDSGLGVPEAFF.

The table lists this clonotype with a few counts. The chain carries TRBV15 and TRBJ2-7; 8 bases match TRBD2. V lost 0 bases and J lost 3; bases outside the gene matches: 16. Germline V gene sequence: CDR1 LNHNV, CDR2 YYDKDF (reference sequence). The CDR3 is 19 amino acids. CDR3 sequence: CATSRDRRGAHLSGYEQYF. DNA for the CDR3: TGTGCCACCAGCAGAGATCGGCGGGGGGCGCATCTCTCGGGCTACGAGCAGTACTTC.

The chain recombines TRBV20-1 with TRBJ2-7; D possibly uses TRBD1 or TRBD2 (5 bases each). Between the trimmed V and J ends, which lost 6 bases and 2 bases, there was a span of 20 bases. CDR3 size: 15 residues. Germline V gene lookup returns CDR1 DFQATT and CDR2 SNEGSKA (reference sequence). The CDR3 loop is CSAVEFGTDPYEQYF. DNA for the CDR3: TGCAGTGCCGTTGAGTTTGGGACGGACCCCTACGAGCAGTACTTC.

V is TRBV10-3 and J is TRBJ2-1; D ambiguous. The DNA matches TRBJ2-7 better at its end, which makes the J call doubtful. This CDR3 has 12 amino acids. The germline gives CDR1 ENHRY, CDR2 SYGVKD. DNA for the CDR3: TGTGCCATCAGTGACGGGTACAATGAGCAGTACTTC. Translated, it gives CAISDGYNEQYF.

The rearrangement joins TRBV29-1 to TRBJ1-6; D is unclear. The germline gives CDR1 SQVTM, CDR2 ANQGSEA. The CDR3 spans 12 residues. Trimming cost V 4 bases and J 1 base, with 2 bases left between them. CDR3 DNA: TGCAGCGTTGGGTCCTATAATTCACCCCTCCACTTT. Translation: CSVGSYNSPLHF. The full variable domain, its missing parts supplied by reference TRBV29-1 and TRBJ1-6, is SAVISQKPSRDICQRGTSLTIQCQVDSQVTMMFWYRQQPGQSLTLIATANQGSEATYESGFVIDKFPISRPNLTFSTLTVSNMSPEDSSIYLCSVGSYNSPLHFGNGTRLTVT.

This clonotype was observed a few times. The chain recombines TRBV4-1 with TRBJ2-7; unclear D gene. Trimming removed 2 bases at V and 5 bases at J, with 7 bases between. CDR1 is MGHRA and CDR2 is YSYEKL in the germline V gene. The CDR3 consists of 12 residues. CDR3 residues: CASSQNPHEQYF. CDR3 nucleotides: TGCGCCAGCAGCCAAAATCCGCACGAGCAGTACTTC.

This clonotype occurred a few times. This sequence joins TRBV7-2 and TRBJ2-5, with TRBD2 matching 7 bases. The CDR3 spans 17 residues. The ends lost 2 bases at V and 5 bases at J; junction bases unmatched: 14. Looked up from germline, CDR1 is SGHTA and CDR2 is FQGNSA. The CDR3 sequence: CASSLNPWGGFQETQYF. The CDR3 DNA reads TGTGCCAGCAGCTTAAACCCCTGGGGGGGATTTCAGGAGACCCAGTACTTC.

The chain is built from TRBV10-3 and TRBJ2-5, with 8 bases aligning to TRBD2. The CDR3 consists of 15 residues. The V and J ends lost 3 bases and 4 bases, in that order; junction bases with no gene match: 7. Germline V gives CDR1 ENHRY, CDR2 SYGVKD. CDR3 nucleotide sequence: TGTGCCATCAGTGAAGGGACTAGAGACTTAGAGACCCAGTACTTC. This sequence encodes CAISEGTRDLETQYF.

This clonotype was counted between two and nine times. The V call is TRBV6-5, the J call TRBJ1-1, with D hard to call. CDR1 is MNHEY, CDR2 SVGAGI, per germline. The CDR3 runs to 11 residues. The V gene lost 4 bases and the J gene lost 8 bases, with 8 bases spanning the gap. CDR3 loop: CASSSRGEAFF. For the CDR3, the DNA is TGTGCCAGCAGTTCTCGCGGGGAAGCTTTCTTT.

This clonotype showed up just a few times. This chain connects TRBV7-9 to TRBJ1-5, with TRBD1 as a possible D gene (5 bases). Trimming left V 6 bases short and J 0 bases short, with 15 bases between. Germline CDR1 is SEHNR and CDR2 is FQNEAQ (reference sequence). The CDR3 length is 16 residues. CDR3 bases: TGTGCCAGCAGTGAAGAGACAGAACCTAGCAATCAGCCCCAGCATTTT. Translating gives CASSEETEPSNQPQHF.

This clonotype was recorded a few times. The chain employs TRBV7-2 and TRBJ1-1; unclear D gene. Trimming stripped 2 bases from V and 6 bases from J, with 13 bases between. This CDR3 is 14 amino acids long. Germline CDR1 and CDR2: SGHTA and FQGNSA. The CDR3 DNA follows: TGTGCCAGCAGCTTATCTCCGGTTAGCGCTGAAGCTTTCTTT. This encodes CASSLSPVSAEAFF.

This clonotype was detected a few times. The CDR3 region has the DNA TGTGCCAGCAGCTTAGGGGACAGGGGGGGCGAGCAGTACTTC. It translates to CASSLGDRGGEQYF. The J gene is TRBJ2-7, the V gene TRBV11-2, with 11 nucleotides matching TRBD1. The V and J ends lost 1 base and 6 bases, in that order; junction bases with no gene match: 2. The CDR3 is 14 amino acids. The germline V gene has CDR1 SGHAT and CDR2 FQNNGV.

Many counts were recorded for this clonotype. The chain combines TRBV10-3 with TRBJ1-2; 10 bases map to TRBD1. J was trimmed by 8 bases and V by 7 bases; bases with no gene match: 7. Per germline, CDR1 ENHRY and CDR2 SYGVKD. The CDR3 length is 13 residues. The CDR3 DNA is TGTGCCATCACCCCGACAGGGGGCTGGGGCTACACCTTC. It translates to CAITPTGGWGYTF.

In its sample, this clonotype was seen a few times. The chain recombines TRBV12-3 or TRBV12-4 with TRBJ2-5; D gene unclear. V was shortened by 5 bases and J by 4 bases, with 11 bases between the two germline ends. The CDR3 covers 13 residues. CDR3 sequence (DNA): TGTGCCAGCAGTGCCCCGGACGGAGAGACCCAGTACTTC. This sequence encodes CASSAPDGETQYF.

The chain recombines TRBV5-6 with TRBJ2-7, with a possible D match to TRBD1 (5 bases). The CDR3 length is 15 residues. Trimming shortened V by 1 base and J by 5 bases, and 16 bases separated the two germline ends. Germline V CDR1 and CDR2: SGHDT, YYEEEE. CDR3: CASSLYPAQGDEQYF. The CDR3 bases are TGTGCCAGCAGCTTGTACCCGGCGCAGGGTGACGAGCAGTACTTC.

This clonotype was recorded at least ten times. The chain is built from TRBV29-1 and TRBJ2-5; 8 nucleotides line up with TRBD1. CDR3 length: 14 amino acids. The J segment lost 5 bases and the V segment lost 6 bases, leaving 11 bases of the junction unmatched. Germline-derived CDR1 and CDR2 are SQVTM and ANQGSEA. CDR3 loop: CSVSAGGAGETQYF. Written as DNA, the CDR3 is TGCAGCGTGTCCGCAGGGGGCGCCGGGGAGACCCAGTACTTC.

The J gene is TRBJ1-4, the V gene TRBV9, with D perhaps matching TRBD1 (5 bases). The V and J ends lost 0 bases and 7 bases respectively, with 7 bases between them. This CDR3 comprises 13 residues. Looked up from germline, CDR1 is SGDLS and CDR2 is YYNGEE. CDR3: CASSVGGGEKLFF. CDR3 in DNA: TGTGCCAGCAGCGTAGGGGGCGGTGAAAAACTGTTTTTT.

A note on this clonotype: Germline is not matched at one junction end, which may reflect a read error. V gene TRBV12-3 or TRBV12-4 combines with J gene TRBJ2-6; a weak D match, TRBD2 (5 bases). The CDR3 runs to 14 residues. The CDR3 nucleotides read TGTGCCAGCAGTCCTAGCCCTGGGGACAACGTCCTGACTTTC. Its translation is CASSPSPGDNVLTF.

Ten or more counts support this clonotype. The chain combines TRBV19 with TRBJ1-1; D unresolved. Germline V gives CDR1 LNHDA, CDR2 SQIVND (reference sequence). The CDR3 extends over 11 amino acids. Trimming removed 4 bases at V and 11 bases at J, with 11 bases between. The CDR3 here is CASSTTDGAFF. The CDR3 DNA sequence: TGTGCCAGTAGTACCACAGATGGTGCTTTCTTT.

This CDR3 is CASKGGRRRSQSYEQYF. The DNA for the CDR3 is TGTGCCAGTAAGGGGGGAAGACGTCGGTCCCAATCCTACGAGCAGTACTTC. The chain uses TRBV19 and TRBJ2-7; D tentatively reads TRBD1 or TRBD2 (6 bases each). The V end was cut by 7 bases, the J end by 1 base, with 23 bases between. CDR1 and CDR2 (germline): LNHDA, SQIVND (reference sequence). The CDR3 loop spans 17 amino acids.

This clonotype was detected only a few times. The CDR3 bases are TGTGCCAGCAGTCCTCCGGGCCCCGGGGAGGCTTTCTTT. It codes for CASSPPGPGEAFF. The V call is TRBV27, the J call TRBJ1-1; D uncertain. Looked up from germline, CDR1 is MNHEY and CDR2 is SMNVEV (reference sequence). V lost 5 bases, J lost 11 bases, and 18 bases lay in between. The CDR3 runs 13 residues.

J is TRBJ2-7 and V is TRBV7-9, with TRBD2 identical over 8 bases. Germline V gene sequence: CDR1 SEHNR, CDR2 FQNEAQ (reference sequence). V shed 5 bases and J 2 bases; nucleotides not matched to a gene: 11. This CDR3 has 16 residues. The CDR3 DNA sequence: TGTGCCAGCAGCCAAGCGGGAGACCTACTCGCCTACGAGCAGTACTTC. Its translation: CASSQAGDLLAYEQYF.

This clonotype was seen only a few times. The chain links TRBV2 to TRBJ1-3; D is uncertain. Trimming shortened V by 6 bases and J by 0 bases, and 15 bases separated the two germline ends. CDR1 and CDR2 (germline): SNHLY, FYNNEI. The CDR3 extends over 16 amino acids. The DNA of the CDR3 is TGTGCCAGCAGCTTAGTGACTGGGATCTCTGGAAACACCATATATTTT. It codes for CASSLVTGISGNTIYF.

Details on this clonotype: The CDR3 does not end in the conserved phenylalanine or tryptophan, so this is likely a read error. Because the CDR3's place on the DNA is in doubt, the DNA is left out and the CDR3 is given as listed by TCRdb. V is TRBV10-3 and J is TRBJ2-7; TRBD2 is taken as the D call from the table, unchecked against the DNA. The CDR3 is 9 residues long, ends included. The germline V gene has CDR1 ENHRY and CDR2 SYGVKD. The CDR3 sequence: CAISESEAG.

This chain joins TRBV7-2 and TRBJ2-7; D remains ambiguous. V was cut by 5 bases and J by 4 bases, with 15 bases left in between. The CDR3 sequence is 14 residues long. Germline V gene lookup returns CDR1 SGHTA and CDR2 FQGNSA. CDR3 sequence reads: CASSADLSEYEQYF. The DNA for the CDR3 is TGTGCCAGCAGCGCGGACCTTTCGGAGTACGAGCAGTACTTC.